Each of the 32 T cell receptor beta chains below was sequenced from the same sample in a study of shared clonotypes between healthy human individuals. The method was immunoSEQ multiplex PCR; TCRdb's version includes in-frame clones alone and lacks a portion of them. The sample yields some 350,000 clones, roughly 70% seen once. Material: memory CD4+ T cells sorted from blood. Described subset: CD45RA-negative fraction. All receptors come from a man younger than 45 in good health.

This chain connects TRBV29-1 to TRBJ2-3; 10 bases are a match to TRBD1. Looked up from germline, CDR1 is SQVTM and CDR2 is ANQGSEA. The CDR3 is 13 amino acids. The V and J ends lost 3 bases and 6 bases, in that order; junction bases with no gene match: 3. CDR3 residues: CSVDRDRGDTQYF. CDR3 nucleotides: TGCAGCGTTGACCGGGACAGGGGTGATACGCAGTATTTT.

The chain is built from TRBV6-6 and TRBJ2-1, with D possibly called TRBD1 or TRBD2 (5 bases each). The germline gives CDR1 MNHNY, CDR2 SVGAGI (reference sequence). V shed 6 bases and J shed 3 bases, with 15 bases lying between them. The CDR3 runs to 15 residues. In nucleotides, the CDR3 is TGTGCCAGCAGCGACCGGGACGGCATCTACAATGAGCAGTTCTTC. This gives the protein CASSDRDGIYNEQFF.

The rearrangement uses TRBV28 and TRBJ2-5; TRBD2 aligns across 8 bases. Trimming took 6 bases from V and 4 from J; bases not matched to a gene: 4. Per the germline V gene, CDR1 is MDHEN and CDR2 is SYDVKM. The CDR3 covers 13 residues. The CDR3 loop is CASRTGGLETQYF. CDR3 coding DNA: TGTGCCAGCAGAACGGGGGGGTTAGAGACCCAGTACTTC.

The J gene is TRBJ2-7, the V gene TRBV7-2; TRBD1 agrees at 8 bases. CDR3 length equals 14 residues. Per the germline V gene, CDR1 is SGHTA and CDR2 is FQGNSA. Germline trimming cut 4 bases from V and 6 bases from J; bases unmatched to any gene: 8. The CDR3 DNA sequence: TGTGCCAGCAGCTGGAGGGACAGGACCAGCGAGCAGTACTTC. Protein product: CASSWRDRTSEQYF.

The chain joins TRBV28 to TRBJ1-2; 8 bases are shared with TRBD1. Germline assignment: CDR1 MDHEN and CDR2 SYDVKM. The trim removed 8 bases at V and 7 bases at J, leaving 6 bases unmatched. The CDR3 is 12 amino acids. In DNA, the CDR3 is TGTGCCAGCGCGACAGGGGCGGGTGGCTACACCTTC. This sequence encodes CASATGAGGYTF.

The chain has TRBV5-1 and TRBJ2-2; D is perhaps TRBD2 (6 bases). V gave up 4 bases and J gave up 5 bases, with 12 bases separating them. Per the germline V gene, CDR1 is SGHRS and CDR2 is YFSETQ. This CDR3 has 14 residues. The CDR3 loop is CASSPWGDTGELFF. CDR3 nucleotides: TGCGCCAGCAGCCCCTGGGGGGATACCGGGGAGCTGTTTTTT.

Ten or more counts support this clone. The chain links TRBV7-9 to TRBJ2-1; D is perhaps TRBD2 (5 bases). The germline gives CDR1 SEHNR, CDR2 FQNEAQ (reference sequence). Trimming stripped 3 bases from V and 3 bases from J, with 6 bases between. CDR3 length: 13 amino acids. CDR3 sequence reads: CASSFGGYNEQFF. The CDR3 DNA reads TGTGCCAGCAGCTTTGGAGGCTACAATGAGCAGTTCTTC.

Comments on this clone: Being one base from a much bigger clone, this may be a read error. The J gene is TRBJ2-1, the V gene TRBV2; D is perhaps TRBD1 (5 bases). This CDR3 has 12 residues. Trimming took off 3 bases at V and 7 bases at J, with 7 bases between the two ends. CDR1 is SNHLY, CDR2 FYNNEI, per germline. The CDR3 nucleotides are TGTGCCAGCAGTGACCAGGGTAATGAGCAGTTCTTC. Protein sequence: CASSDQGNEQFF. Filled out from reference TRBV2 and TRBJ2-1, the complete variable domain reads EPEVTQTPSHQVTQMGQEVILRCVPISNHLYFYWYRQILGQKVEFLVSFYNNEISEKSEIFDDQFSVERPDGSNFTLKIRSTKLEDSAMYFCASSDQGNEQFFGPGTRLTVL.

The V call is TRBV5-1, the J call TRBJ2-7, with D unresolved. The CDR3 consists of 13 residues. The V gene lost 1 base and the J gene lost 7 bases, with 12 bases spanning the gap. Germline V CDR1 and CDR2: SGHRS, YFSETQ. The CDR3 loop is CASSLILGEEQYF. For the CDR3, the DNA is TGCGCCAGCAGCTTGATCCTGGGCGAGGAGCAGTACTTC. Looking up the rest from reference TRBV5-1 and TRBJ2-7 gives the full variable domain: KAGVTQTPRYLIKTRGQQVTLSCSPISGHRSVSWYQQTPGQGLQFLFEYFSETQRNKGNFPGRFSGRQFSNSRSEMNVSTLELGDSALYLCASSLILGEEQYFGPGTRLTVT.

The V call is TRBV5-4, the J call TRBJ2-5; 14 bases fit TRBD2. The CDR3 has 17 amino acids. V shed 4 bases and J 5 bases; nucleotides not matched to a gene: 10. The germline V gene encodes CDR1 SGHNT and CDR2 YYREEE (reference sequence). In DNA, the CDR3 is TGTGCCAGCAGCCCCGGGACTAGCGGGGGCGGGCTGGAGACCCAGTACTTC. As protein: CASSPGTSGGGLETQYF.

This clone was counted only a few times. The chain is built from TRBV2 and TRBJ1-3, with D tentatively TRBD1 (6 bases). The CDR3 covers 16 residues. V dropped 6 bases and J dropped 4 bases, with 19 bases sitting between them. From germline, CDR1 is SNHLY and CDR2 FYNNEI. CDR3 loop: CASSYTQGDYGNTIYF. The CDR3 region has the DNA TGTGCCAGCAGCTACACACAGGGAGATTACGGAAACACCATATATTTT.

This clone was recorded a few times. In the same sample, other DNA sequences code for this CDR3. The chain employs TRBV5-1 and TRBJ2-7; D call uncertain. CDR1 and CDR2 from the germline V gene are SGHRS and YFSETQ. The CDR3 sequence is 13 residues long. Trimming removed 0 bases at V and 3 bases at J, with 7 bases between. The CDR3 nucleotides are TGCGCCAGCAGCTTGGAAGTTAGCTACGAGCAGTACTTC. Translation gives CASSLEVSYEQYF.

The chain uses TRBV4-3 and TRBJ2-2; 9 positions match TRBD1. The CDR3 is 17 amino acids. V lost 5 bases to trimming and J lost 6 bases; unmatched junction nucleotides: 13. The germline V gene encodes CDR1 LGHNA and CDR2 YSLEER. The CDR3 nucleotides are TGCGCCAGCAGCTTGGGTGTCTCGGGACAGGGAGCCGGGGAGCTGTTTTTT. Its protein product is CASSLGVSGQGAGELFF.

This clone was seen just once. The rearrangement uses TRBV7-2 and TRBJ1-1; D is possibly TRBD1 (6 bases). The CDR3 runs to 13 residues. V was shortened by 3 bases and J by 5 bases, with 10 bases between the two germline ends. Germline-derived CDR1 and CDR2 are SGHTA and FQGNSA. The CDR3 region is CASSLTGLTEAFF. For the CDR3, the DNA is TGTGCCAGCAGCTTGACAGGTCTAACTGAAGCTTTCTTT.

The chain is built from TRBV7-9 and TRBJ2-5; 10 bases align to TRBD2. Trimming at V came to 4 bases and at J to 4 bases, leaving 3 bases not matched to a gene. From germline, CDR1 is SEHNR and CDR2 FQNEAQ (reference sequence). CDR3 length: 14 residues. In DNA, the CDR3 is TGTGCCAGCAGCTGGACTAGCGGAAGAGAGACCCAGTACTTC. Translating gives CASSWTSGRETQYF.

There are a few counts of this clone. This CDR3 is also generated by other DNA sequences in the sample. The V and J genes are TRBV12-5 and TRBJ1-1; the D gene is possibly TRBD1 (5 bases). V was trimmed by 5 bases and J by 6 bases, leaving 10 bases between them. The CDR3 is 12 residues long. Germline CDR1 and CDR2: LGHNT and FRNRAP. The CDR3 DNA sequence: TGTGCTAGTGGTGAGCAGGGTTCTGAAGCTTTCTTT. Protein: CASGEQGSEAFF.

This chain connects TRBV2 to TRBJ2-7; TRBD1 matches at 10 bases. V trimming: 5 bases; J trimming: 2 bases; junction bases outside the gene matches: 3. The CDR3 sequence is 14 residues long. Per the germline V gene, CDR1 is SNHLY and CDR2 is FYNNEI. This CDR3 reads CASSRDRGAYEQYF. For the CDR3, the DNA is TGTGCCAGCAGTCGGGACAGGGGCGCCTACGAGCAGTACTTC.

This clone was counted once. The J gene is TRBJ2-5, the V gene TRBV14, with D maybe TRBD1 (7 bases). This CDR3 region has 14 residues. V was clipped by 2 bases and J by 4 bases, with 11 bases between them. From germline, CDR1 is SGHDN and CDR2 FVKESK. The CDR3 sequence is CASSQNQGGETQYF. CDR3 nucleotide sequence: TGTGCCAGCAGCCAAAATCAGGGGGGAGAGACCCAGTACTTC.

The chain employs TRBV5-6 and TRBJ2-5, with a possible D match to TRBD2 (6 bases). This CDR3 is 13 amino acids long. The V gene lost 4 bases and the J gene lost 3 bases, with 10 bases spanning the gap. From germline, CDR1 is SGHDT and CDR2 YYEEEE. The CDR3: CASSPRLEETQYF. CDR3 nucleotide sequence: TGTGCCAGCAGCCCCCGACTAGAAGAGACCCAGTACTTC.

The chain has TRBV30 and TRBJ1-5; D unclear. With 2 bases removed from V and 1 base from J, the gap between germline ends came to 3 bases. Germline V CDR1 and CDR2: GTSNPN, SVGIG (reference sequence). This CDR3 contains 12 residues. CDR3 sequence: CAWSPSNQPQHF. CDR3 DNA sequence: TGTGCCTGGAGTCCGAGCAATCAGCCCCAGCATTTT.

Only a few counts were recorded for this clone. The chain carries TRBV27 and TRBJ2-2; the D gene is possibly TRBD2 (5 bases). Deletions cut 3 bases from V and 4 bases from J, with 18 bases between. Per germline, CDR1 MNHEY and CDR2 SMNVEV (reference sequence). The CDR3 consists of 17 residues. The CDR3 here is CASSFRGPPPSTGELFF. CDR3 DNA sequence: TGTGCCAGCAGTTTCAGAGGGCCCCCACCGTCCACCGGGGAGCTGTTTTTT.

In its sample, this clone was seen a few times. This rearrangement joins TRBV11-3 to TRBJ2-7, with D perhaps TRBD2 (6 bases). Germline-derived CDR1 and CDR2 are SGHNT and YENEEA. Between the trimmed V and J ends, which lost 3 bases and 5 bases, there was a span of 11 bases. This CDR3 contains 13 residues. The CDR3 coding sequence is TGTGCCAGCAGCTTGGTCGCGGGAAACGAGCAGTACTTC. Residues: CASSLVAGNEQYF.

The chain uses TRBV5-4 and TRBJ2-7, with unresolved D. The CDR3 loop spans 15 amino acids. Germline V gene lookup returns CDR1 SGHNT and CDR2 YYREEE (reference sequence). The V end was cut by 4 bases, the J end by 3 bases, with 17 bases between. The CDR3 region is CASSNMGRTNYEQYF. CDR3 DNA sequence: TGTGCCAGCAGCAACATGGGCAGGACGAACTACGAGCAGTACTTC. The variable domain in full, with the rest retrieved from reference TRBV5-4 and TRBJ2-7, is ETGVTQSPTHLIKTRGQQVTLRCSSQSGHNTVSWYQQALGQGPQFIFQYYREEENGRGNFPPRFSGLQFPNYSSELNVNALELDDSALYLCASSNMGRTNYEQYFGPGTRLTVT.

This clone showed up just a few times. The rearrangement joins TRBV28 to TRBJ2-1, with a weak D call TRBD2 (7 bases). Germline-derived CDR1 and CDR2 are MDHEN and SYDVKM. The V end lost 4 bases, the J end lost 4 bases, and 14 bases lay between the germline ends. The CDR3 extends over 15 amino acids. The CDR3 loop reads CASSSWGGGYNEQFF. The DNA for the CDR3 is TGTGCCAGCAGTTCATGGGGAGGGGGTTACAATGAGCAGTTCTTC.

This clone was recorded at least ten times. The chain has TRBV29-1 and TRBJ2-7; 7 bases match TRBD2. The V and J ends lost 7 bases and 0 bases, in that order; junction bases with no gene match: 6. There are 13 residues in the CDR3. Germline V lookup: CDR1 SQVTM, CDR2 ANQGSEA. CDR3 protein: CSAVRGSSYEQYF. For the CDR3, the DNA is TGCAGCGCCGTGCGCGGGAGCTCCTACGAGCAGTACTTC.

The chain links TRBV6-4 to TRBJ2-3; D remains ambiguous. The CDR3 extends over 13 amino acids. Germline V lookup: CDR1 MRHNA, CDR2 SNTAGT. Between the trimmed V and J ends, which lost 5 bases and 0 bases, there was a span of 6 bases. CDR3 residues: CASSTGSTDTQYF. The CDR3 DNA reads TGTGCCAGCAGTACGGGTAGCACAGATACGCAGTATTTT.

As for this clone: Within the sample, other DNA sequences also encode this same CDR3. The chain is built from TRBV7-9 and TRBJ2-2, with 11 bases identical to TRBD2. The CDR3 runs 14 residues. The germline V gene has CDR1 SEHNR and CDR2 FQNEAQ (reference sequence). With 3 bases clipped from V and 6 bases from J, the junction kept 0 bases outside the gene matches. This chain's CDR3 is CASSLGLAAGELFF. In DNA, the CDR3 is TGTGCCAGCAGCTTGGGACTAGCGGCCGGGGAGCTGTTTTTT.

CDR3 protein: CASSPPTGGGNSFGQYF. The CDR3 DNA reads TGTGCCAGCAGTCCACCTACAGGGGGTGGAAATTCGTTCGGGCAGTACTTC. The rearrangement joins TRBV28 to TRBJ2-7, with TRBD1 matching 8 bases. Trimming cost V 5 bases and J 9 bases; bases outside gene matches: 21. The CDR3 loop spans 17 amino acids. Germline CDR1 reads MDHEN; CDR2 reads SYDVKM.

This clone was seen only a few times. This chain connects TRBV6-1 to TRBJ2-7; no clear D. Trimming took off 6 bases at V and 6 bases at J, with 18 bases between the two ends. Germline lookup yields CDR1 MNHNS and CDR2 SASEGT. The CDR3 runs 14 residues. The CDR3 region has the DNA TGTGCCAGCAGCGACATAAGACCACTCCCCGAGCAGTACTTC. Amino acid sequence: CASSDIRPLPEQYF.

V is TRBV18 and J is TRBJ2-4; D gene ambiguous. Trimming left V 0 bases short and J 9 bases short, with 15 bases between. Germline loops: CDR1 KGHSH, CDR2 LQKENI. This CDR3 comprises 15 residues. CDR3 in amino acids: CASSPPEWGTGIQYF. The CDR3 nucleotides read TGTGCCAGCTCACCACCGGAGTGGGGTACGGGCATTCAGTACTTC.

This rearrangement joins TRBV7-2 to TRBJ2-2, with 7 bases identical to TRBD2. This CDR3 is 15 amino acids long. CDR1 SGHTA and CDR2 FQGNSA come from the germline V gene. Unmatched junction bases numbered 3, after V lost 1 base and J lost 4 bases. CDR3 in DNA: TGTGCCAGCAGCTTAGGGGGAGGGCCCACCGGGGAGCTGTTTTTT. Encoded protein: CASSLGGGPTGELFF.

V usage is TRBV6-4 and J usage is TRBJ2-1, with 12 nucleotides matching TRBD2. V trimming: 4 bases; J trimming: 3 bases; junction bases outside the gene matches: 1. The germline CDR1 and CDR2 sequences are MRHNA and SNTAGT. The CDR3 is 15 amino acids. DNA for the CDR3: TGTGCCAGCAGTGTACTAGCGGGAGGCTACAATGAGCAGTTCTTC. It codes for CASSVLAGGYNEQFF.